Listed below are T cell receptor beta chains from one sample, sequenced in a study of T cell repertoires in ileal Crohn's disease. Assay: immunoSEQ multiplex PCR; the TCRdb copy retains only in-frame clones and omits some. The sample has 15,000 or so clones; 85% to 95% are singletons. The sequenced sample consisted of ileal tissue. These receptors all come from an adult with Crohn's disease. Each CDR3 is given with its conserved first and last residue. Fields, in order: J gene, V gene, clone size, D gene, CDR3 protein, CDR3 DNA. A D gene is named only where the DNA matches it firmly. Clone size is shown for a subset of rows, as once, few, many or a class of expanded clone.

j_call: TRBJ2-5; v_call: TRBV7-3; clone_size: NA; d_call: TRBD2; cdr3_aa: CASSPAGLAGVEETQYF; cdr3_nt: TGTGCCAGCAGCCCCGCGGGACTAGCGGGGGTTGAAGAGACCCAGTACTTC
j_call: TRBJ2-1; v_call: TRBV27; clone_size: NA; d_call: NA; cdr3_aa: CASSFGSSYNEQFF; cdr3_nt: TGTGCCAGCAGTTTCGGGAGCTCCTACAATGAGCAGTTCTTC
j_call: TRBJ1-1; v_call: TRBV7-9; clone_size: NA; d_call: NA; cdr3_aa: CASSLLTAGGNTEAFF; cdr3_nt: TGTGCCAGCAGCTTACTTACTGCGGGGGGGAACACTGAAGCTTTCTTT
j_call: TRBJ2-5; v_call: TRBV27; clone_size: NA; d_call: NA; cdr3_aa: CASSLSVRLETQYF; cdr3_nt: TGTGCCAGCAGTTTATCGGTCAGGTTGGAGACCCAGTACTTC
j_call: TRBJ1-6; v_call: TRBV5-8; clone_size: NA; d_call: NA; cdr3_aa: CASSLPFSYSPLHF; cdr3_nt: TGTGCCAGCAGCCTTCCCTTCAGTTATTCACCCCTCCACTTT
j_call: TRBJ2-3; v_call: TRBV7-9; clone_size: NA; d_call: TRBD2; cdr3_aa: CASSLGYGLAADTQYF; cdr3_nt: TGTGCCAGCAGCTTAGGTTACGGACTAGCGGCAGATACGCAGTATTTT
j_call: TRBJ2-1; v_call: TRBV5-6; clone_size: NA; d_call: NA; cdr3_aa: CASSLTGTDEQFF; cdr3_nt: TGTGCCAGCAGCTTGACAGGGACCGATGAGCAGTTCTTC
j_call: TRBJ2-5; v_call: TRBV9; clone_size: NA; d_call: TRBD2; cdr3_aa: CASSPRGGYQETQYF; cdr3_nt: TGTGCCAGCAGCCCCCGGGGGGGGTACCAAGAGACCCAGTACTTC
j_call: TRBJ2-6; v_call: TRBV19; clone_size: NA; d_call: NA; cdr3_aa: CASSIYPPRSSGANVLTF; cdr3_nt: TGTGCCAGTAGTATATATCCCCCCCGCAGCTCTGGGGCCAACGTCCTGACTTTC
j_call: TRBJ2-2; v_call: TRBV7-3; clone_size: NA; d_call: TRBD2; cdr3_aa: CASSGAGRGTGELFF; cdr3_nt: TGTGCCAGCAGCGGGGCGGGGAGGGGCACCGGGGAGCTGTTTTTT
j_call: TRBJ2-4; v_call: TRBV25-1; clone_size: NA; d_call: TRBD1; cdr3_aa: CASSDDRGRENIQYF; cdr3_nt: TGTGCCAGCAGTGATGACAGGGGGCGCGAAAACATTCAGTACTTC
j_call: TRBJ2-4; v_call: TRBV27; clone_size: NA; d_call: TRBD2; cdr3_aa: CASSATGTSKNIQYF; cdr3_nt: TGTGCCAGCAGTGCTACCGGGACTAGCAAAAACATTCAGTACTTC
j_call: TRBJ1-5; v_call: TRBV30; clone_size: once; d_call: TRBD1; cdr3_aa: CAWSVTRGYSNQPQHF; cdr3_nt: TGTGCCTGGAGTGTAACCAGGGGGTATAGCAATCAGCCCCAGCATTTT
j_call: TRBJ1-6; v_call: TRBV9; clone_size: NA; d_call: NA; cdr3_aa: CASNMEGDSYNSPLHF; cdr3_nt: TGTGCCAGCAATATGGAGGGAGACTCCTATAATTCACCCCTCCACTTT
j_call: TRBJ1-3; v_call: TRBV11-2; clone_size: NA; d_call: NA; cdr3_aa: CASSIDRFGNTIYF; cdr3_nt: TGTGCCAGCAGCATAGACCGGTTTGGAAACACCATATATTTT
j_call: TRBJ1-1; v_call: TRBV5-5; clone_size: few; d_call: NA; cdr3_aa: CASSQSAGVTAEAFF; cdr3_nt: TGTGCCAGCAGCCAATCAGCGGGGGTTACGGCTGAAGCTTTCTTT
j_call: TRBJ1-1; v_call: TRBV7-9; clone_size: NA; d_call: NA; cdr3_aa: CASSLALDDSEAFF; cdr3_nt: TGTGCCAGCAGCTTAGCGCTAGATGACTCTGAAGCTTTCTTC
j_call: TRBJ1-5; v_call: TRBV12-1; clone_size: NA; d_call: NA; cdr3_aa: CASSVGADGQERNQPQHF; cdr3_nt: TGTGCCAGCAGCGTTGGGGCGGACGGACAGGAAAGAAATCAGCCCCAGCATTTT
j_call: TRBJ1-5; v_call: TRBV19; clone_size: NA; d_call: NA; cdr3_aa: CAKLIRGGDNQPQHF; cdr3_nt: TGTGCCAAGCTTATTCGGGGGGGGGATAATCAGCCCCAGCATTTT
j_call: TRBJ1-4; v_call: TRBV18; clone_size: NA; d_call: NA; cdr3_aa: CASSNRRQSNEKLFF; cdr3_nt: TGTGCCAGCTCAAACCGTCGACAGAGTAATGAAAAACTGTTTTTT
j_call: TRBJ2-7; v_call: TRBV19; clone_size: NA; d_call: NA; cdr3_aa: CATRGDYEQYF; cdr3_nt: TGTGCCACCCGCGGGGACTACGAGCAGTACTTC
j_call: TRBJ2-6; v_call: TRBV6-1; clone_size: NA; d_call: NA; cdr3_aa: CASSVLLSGANVLTF; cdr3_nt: TGTGCCAGCAGCGTCCTTCTATCTGGGGCCAACGTCCTGACTTTC
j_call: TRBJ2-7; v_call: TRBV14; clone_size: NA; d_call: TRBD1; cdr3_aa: CASSRDRTYEQYF; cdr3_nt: TGTGCCAGCAGCCGGGACAGGACCTACGAGCAGTACTTC
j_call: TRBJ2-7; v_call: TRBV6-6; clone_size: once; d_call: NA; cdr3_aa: CASSHPRPPNEQYF; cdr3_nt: TGTGCCAGCAGTCACCCTAGGCCCCCGAACGAGCAGTACTTC
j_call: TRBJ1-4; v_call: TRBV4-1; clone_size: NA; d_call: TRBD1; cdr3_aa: CASSQVFPGTGDEKLFF; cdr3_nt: TGCGCCAGCAGCCAAGTGTTCCCCGGGACAGGGGACGAAAAACTGTTTTTT
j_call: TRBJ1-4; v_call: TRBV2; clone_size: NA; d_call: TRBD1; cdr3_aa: CASRADRSFNEKLFF; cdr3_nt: TGTGCCAGCAGGGCGGACAGGTCGTTTAATGAAAAACTGTTTTTT
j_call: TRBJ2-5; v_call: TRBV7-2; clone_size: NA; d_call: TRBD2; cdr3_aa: CASLQRGGRETQYF; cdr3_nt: TGTGCCAGCCTACAGAGGGGCGGGAGGGAGACCCAGTACTTC
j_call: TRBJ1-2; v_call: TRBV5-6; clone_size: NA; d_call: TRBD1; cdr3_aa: CASSHRPGQGIIRYTF; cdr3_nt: TGTGCCAGCAGCCATCGACCGGGACAGGGGATTATCCGCTACACCTTC
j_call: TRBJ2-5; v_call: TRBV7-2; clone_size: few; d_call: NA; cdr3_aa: CASSLRGANQETQYF; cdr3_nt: TGTGCCAGCAGCTTACGTGGGGCCAACCAAGAGACCCAGTACTTC
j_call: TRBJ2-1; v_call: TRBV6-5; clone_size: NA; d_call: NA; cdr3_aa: CASSYSIRSSYNEQFF; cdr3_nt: TGTGCCAGCAGTTACTCGATACGCAGCTCCTACAATGAGCAGTTCTTC
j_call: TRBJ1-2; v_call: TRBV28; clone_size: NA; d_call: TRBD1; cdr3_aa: CASSFSGAGGYGYTF; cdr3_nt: TGTGCCAGCAGTTTCTCAGGCGCAGGGGGATATGGCTACACCTTC
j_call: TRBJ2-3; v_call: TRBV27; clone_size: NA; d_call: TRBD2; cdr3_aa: CATRSGGASDTQYF; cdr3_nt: TGTGCCACGAGGAGCGGGGGGGCAAGTGATACGCAGTATTTT
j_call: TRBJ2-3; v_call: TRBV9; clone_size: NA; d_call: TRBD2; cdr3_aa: CASSVVGAGGGTDTQYF; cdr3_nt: TGTGCCAGCAGCGTAGTCGGAGCGGGGGGGGGCACAGATACGCAGTATTTT
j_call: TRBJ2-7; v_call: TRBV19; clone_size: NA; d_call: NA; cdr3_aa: CASRKEGSYEQYF; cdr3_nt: TGTGCCAGTAGAAAGGAGGGTTCCTACGAGCAGTACTTC
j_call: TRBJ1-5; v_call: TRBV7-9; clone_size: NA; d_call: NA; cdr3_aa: CASRPGEGQPQHF; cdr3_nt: TGTGCCAGCAGGCCGGGGGAAGGGCAGCCCCAGCATTTT
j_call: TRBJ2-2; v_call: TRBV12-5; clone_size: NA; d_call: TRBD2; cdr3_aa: CASAWEGTGELFF; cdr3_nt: TGTGCTAGTGCTTGGGAGGGCACCGGGGAGCTGTTTTTT
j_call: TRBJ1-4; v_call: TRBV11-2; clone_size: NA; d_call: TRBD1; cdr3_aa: CASSPDTGGNEKLFF; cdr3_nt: TGTGCCAGCAGCCCAGACACAGGGGGTAATGAAAAACTGTTTTTT
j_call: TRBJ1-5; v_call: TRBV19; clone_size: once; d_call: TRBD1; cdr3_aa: CASSPTGGYQPQHF; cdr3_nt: TGTGCCAGTAGCCCTACAGGGGGTTATCAGCCCCAGCATTTT
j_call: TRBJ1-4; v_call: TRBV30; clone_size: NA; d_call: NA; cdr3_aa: CAWISKGGGKLFF; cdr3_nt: TGTGCCTGGATCTCCAAGGGGGGGGGAAAACTGTTTTTT
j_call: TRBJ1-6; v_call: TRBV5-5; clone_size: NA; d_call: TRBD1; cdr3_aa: CASSWTGQVSPLHF; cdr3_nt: TGTGCCAGCAGCTGGACAGGGCAGGTTTCACCCCTCCACTTT
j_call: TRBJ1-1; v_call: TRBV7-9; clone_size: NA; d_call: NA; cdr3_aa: CASSSLSEAFF; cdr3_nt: TGTGCCAGCAGCTCTCTTTCTGAAGCTTTCTTT
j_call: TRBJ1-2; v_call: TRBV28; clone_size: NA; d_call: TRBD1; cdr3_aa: CASSGSGTGYGYTF; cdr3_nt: TGTGCCAGCAGTGGATCCGGGACAGGCTATGGCTACACCTTC
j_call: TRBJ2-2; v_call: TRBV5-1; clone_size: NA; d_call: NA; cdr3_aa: CASSLSEGSYTGELFF; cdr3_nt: TGCGCCAGCAGCTTGTCGGAGGGATCGTACACCGGGGAGCTGTTTTTT
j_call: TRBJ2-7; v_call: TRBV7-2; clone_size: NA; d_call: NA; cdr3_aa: CASSLVRGPYEQYF; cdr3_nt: TGTGCCAGCAGCTTGGTGCGGGGACCCTACGAGCAGTACTTC
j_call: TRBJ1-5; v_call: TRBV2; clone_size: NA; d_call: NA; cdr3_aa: CASSEVSLYSNQPQHF; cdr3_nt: TGTGCCAGCAGTGAAGTTAGTCTTTATAGCAATCAGCCCCAGCATTTT
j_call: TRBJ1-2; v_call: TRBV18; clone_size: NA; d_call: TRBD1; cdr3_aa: CASSLTEAGQGRPGYTF; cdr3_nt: TGTGCCAGCTCACTAACAGAAGCGGGACAGGGGAGGCCGGGCTACACCTTC
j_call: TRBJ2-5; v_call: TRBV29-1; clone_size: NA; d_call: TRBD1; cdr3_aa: CSALGTGEETQYF; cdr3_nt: TGCAGCGCCCTTGGAACAGGGGAAGAGACCCAGTACTTC
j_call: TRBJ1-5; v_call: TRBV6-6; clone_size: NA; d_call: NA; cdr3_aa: CASSLLGGDQPQHF; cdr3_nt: TGTGCCAGCAGCCTCCTAGGGGGAGATCAGCCCCAGCATTTT
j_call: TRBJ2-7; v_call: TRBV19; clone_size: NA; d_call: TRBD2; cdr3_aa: CASSVAGLAGAYEQYF; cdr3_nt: TGTGCCAGTAGTGTCGCGGGGTTGGCGGGAGCCTACGAGCAGTACTTC
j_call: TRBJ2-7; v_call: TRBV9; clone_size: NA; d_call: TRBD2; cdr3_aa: CASSVASGGYEQYF; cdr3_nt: TGTGCCAGCAGCGTAGCCAGCGGGGGATACGAGCAGTACTTC
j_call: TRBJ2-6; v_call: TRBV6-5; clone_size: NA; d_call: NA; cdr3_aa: CASSYGSGANVLTF; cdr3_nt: TGTGCCAGCAGTTACGGCTCTGGGGCCAACGTCCTGACCTTC